Sequencing of this TCR beta chain was carried out in a study of T cell responses to AZD1222 COVID-19 vaccine (dated by TCRdb to 2020 to 2023). Concerning the study at large: A total of 233 trial participants underwent TCR sequencing, of whom about 210 had received two doses of AZD1222 and approximately 26 had received two doses of the MenACWY control vaccine. Enrollment into the trials was organized by age into subgroups of 18-55, 56-69 and 70-plus years, and those subgroups contained roughly 150, 30 and 60 TCR-sequenced participants, respectively.

About this clone itself: The antigen this receptor binds is unknown. Base qualities are not provided; no much larger clone lies one nucleotide away.

Sample time point, as interpreted from the label and publication: baseline before first vaccination. Reading the label with the study, this specimen's treatment or condition is: meningococcal conjugate vaccine given as trial control. Samples from vaccinated people were obtained from the UK trials COV001 and COV002, which included a single-blind randomized controlled phase 2/3 trial of AZD1222 (ChAdOx1 nCoV-19) in healthy adults. For TCRbeta chain sequencing, PBMC samples from trial participants were taken at day 0 and at day 28 after the second dose. The CDR3 regions of human TCRbeta chains were subjected to immunosequencing. On the study's bioinformatics: TCRs in the repertoires were matched against a reference library of SARS-CoV-2-specific TCRs that had been generated with the MIRA antigen-specificity platform. Breadth was defined as the fraction of unique TCRs that were SARS-CoV-2-associated, and depth was defined as the fraction of total T cells that were SARS-CoV-2-associated. Using the MIRA data, every spike-specific TCR was mapped to the spike region that the TCR reacted to and assigned to either a CD4 or a CD8 class. Log10-transformed breadth and depth values were compared by one-way ANOVA with Sidak's multiple comparisons tests. TCRdb took this table from immuneACCESS and kept in-frame rearrangements with V and J called. Such tables lack part of the clones; where checked against another copy, unresolved V genes explain under half of the gap, and the rest is unexplained. The DNA was the basis for D and trimming; V, J and clone size are from that table. For this sample the table gives tens of thousands of clones, of which roughly 86% were detected only once. The ten largest make up approximately 2.8% of the sample.

What the research found in general, with its limitations: Nearly half of unique spike-specific TCRs reportedly recognized epitopes outside regions mutated in the B.1.351 and B.1.1.7 variants. Because no day 14 peak-response samples were available, the repertoires could be characterized only after the peak T cell response. In the small 56-69-year group, the increase in depth fell short of significance, most likely because of low power. Conclusions about previously exposed vaccinees were limited because only six AZD1222 recipients were SARS-CoV-2 seropositive at baseline. Participants were mostly white British, with more females than males. The authors suggested clonal diversity may have been underestimated. After two AZD1222 doses, both the breadth and the depth of spike-specific TCRs were significantly higher than at day 0 and than in MenACWY recipients. The vaccine-associated CD4 TCRs covered the entire spike protein, and the dominant responses fell in regions 160-218 and 743-854.

The source is an adult in good health. Sequenced here: peripheral blood, sampled on day 0 of MenACWY control vaccination.

The CDR3 reads as follows: CAWSEQGWEKLFF. The nucleotides are TGTGCCTGGAGTGAACAGGGTTGGGAAAAACTGTTTTTT. This receptor chain uses TRBV30 and TRBJ1-4; TRBD1 is possibly the D segment (6 matching bases). Trimming removed 1 base from V and 8 bases from J, leaving 11 bases between the germline ends. The CDR3 contains 13 residues, cysteine and phenylalanine counted. The entry retains the CDR3 DNA only, 39 bases that are in frame from base 1. The germline V gene encodes CDR1 GTSNPN and CDR2 SVGIG (reference sequence).